The entry that follows covers one T cell receptor beta chain sequence. This sample is drawn from a study of long-term antiretroviral therapy in people with HIV. Turning to the study itself: Collection dates of the earliest samples fall about a decade before the 2015 immediate-ART recommendation.

This was the immunoSEQ v3.0 assay at survey level. Clones were sequenced by immunoSEQ multiplex PCR, and TCRdb holds only the in-frame ones, with some missing. The table lists approximately 22,000 clones, about four fifths of them singletons. The CDR3 has 17 amino acids. Germline CDR1 reads SEHNR; CDR2 reads FQNEAQ (reference sequence). The V and J ends lost 5 bases and 2 bases respectively, with 21 bases between them. V gene TRBV7-9 combines with J gene TRBJ1-1; maybe TRBD1 (5 bases). This clonotype originated in a man in his forties with HIV. The input for sequencing was unsorted PBMCs, taken 0.5 years before starting antiretroviral therapy. DNA of the CDR3: TGTGCCAGCAGCCCCCCAGATTTTGGGACGGGAAACACTGAAGCTTTCTTT. It specifies CASSPPDFGTGNTEAFF.